The entry that follows covers one T cell receptor (beta chain) sequence. This record comes from a study of PD-L1 blockade in urothelial cancer. Study in general: Atezolizumab was started by patients in the mid-2010s at 1,200 mg intravenously every 3 weeks. The authors examined blood 3 weeks (second dose) and 6 weeks after treatment start.

The J segment lost 0 bases and the V segment lost 5 bases, leaving 3 bases of the junction unmatched. CDR1 and CDR2 (germline): SEHNR, FQNEAQ (reference sequence). The CDR3 has 14 residues. Sequencing used immunoSEQ multiplex PCR; TCRdb keeps in-frame clones, though not all of them. Among approximately 56,000 clones listed, 85% were seen once. Stated time point: pretreatment peripheral blood. This receptor was obtained from a man in his sixties or seventies with urothelial cancer. The sequencing used PBMCs, collected around atezolizumab (anti-PD-L1) treatment. V is TRBV7-9 and J is TRBJ1-2, with 7 bases identical to TRBD1. The CDR3 region is CASSPGQTNYGYTF. The DNA for the CDR3 is TGTGCCAGCAGCCCGGGACAGACTAACTATGGCTACACCTTC.